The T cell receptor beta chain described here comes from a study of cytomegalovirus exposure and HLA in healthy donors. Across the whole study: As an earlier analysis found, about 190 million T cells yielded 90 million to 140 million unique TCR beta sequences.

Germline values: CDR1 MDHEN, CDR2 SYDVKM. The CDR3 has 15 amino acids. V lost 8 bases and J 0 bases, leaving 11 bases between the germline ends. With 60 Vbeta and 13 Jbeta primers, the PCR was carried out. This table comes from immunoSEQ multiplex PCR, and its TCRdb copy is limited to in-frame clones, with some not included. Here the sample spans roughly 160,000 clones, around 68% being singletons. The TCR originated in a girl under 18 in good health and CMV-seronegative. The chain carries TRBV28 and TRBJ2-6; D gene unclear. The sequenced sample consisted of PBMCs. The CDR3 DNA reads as TGTGCCAGCTCGATTTTGCGCTCTGGGGCCAACGTCCTGACTTTC. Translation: CASSILRSGANVLTF. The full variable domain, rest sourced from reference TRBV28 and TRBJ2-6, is DVKVTQSSRYLVKRTGEKVFLECVQDMDHENMFWYRQDPGLGLRLIYFSYDVKMKEKGDIPEGYSVSREKKERFSLILESASTNQTSMYLCASSILRSGANVLTFGAGSRLTVL.